This T cell receptor (beta chain) is drawn from a study of neurological immune-mediated disorders. Unsorted libraries were derived from 2 million PBMCs stored at -80 C. Regarding the study as a whole: None of the CDR3 amino acid sequences found in expanded clones was shared across subjects. This suggests that the TCR-beta repertoires were private in all groups.

Germline V CDR1 and CDR2: SQVTM, ANQGSEA. The CDR3 has 14 amino acids. V was cut by 1 base and J by 0 bases, with 8 bases left in between. The authors produced cDNA by 5'RACE using 10-nucleotide random UMIs. Over 190 million TCR-beta sequences (from 15-18 subjects) were yielded by each sequencing run. TCRdb re-analysed the 5' RACE reads in MiXCR, keeping a single row per CDR3 protein. The sample has roughly 80,000 distinct CDR3 sequences, 10% seen once. There are many counts of this clonotype. Its antigen is not identified. Sequenced: PBMCs. The chain carries TRBV29-1 and TRBJ2-3, with D perhaps matching TRBD2 (6 bases). The sequence was collected from a man in his forties in good health. CDR3 nucleotides: TGCAGCGTTGAAGGGCGGGGAAGCACAGATACGCAGTATTTT. Translated, it gives CSVEGRGSTDTQYF.